The 4 T cell receptor beta chains below all came from one sample that was sequenced in a study of blood T cell repertoires in COVID-19. Clones were read by immunoSEQ multiplex PCR, and TCRdb kept only the in-frame ones, dropping some. This table has about 120,000 clones, around 77% appearing once. The sample comprised peripheral blood. These receptor sequences come from a human donor in a cohort sampled during active COVID-19.

The V gene is TRBV27, the J gene TRBJ2-7; D gene ambiguous. Trimming took off 0 bases at V and 5 bases at J, with 11 bases between the two ends. The CDR3 extends over 14 amino acids. Germline values: CDR1 MNHEY, CDR2 SMNVEV (reference sequence). In nucleotides, the CDR3 is TGTGCCAGCAGTTTATCGGGTAGCCTACACGAGCAGTACTTC. It specifies CASSLSGSLHEQYF.

This chain connects TRBV11-2 to TRBJ2-7, with D perhaps TRBD2 (5 bases). Germline V gene lookup returns CDR1 SGHAT and CDR2 FQNNGV. The CDR3 totals 13 residues. With 5 bases removed from V and 3 bases from J, the gap between germline ends came to 11 bases. The CDR3 is CASSLGLVYEQYF. The CDR3 nucleotides are TGTGCCAGCAGCCTAGGACTGGTCTACGAGCAGTACTTC.

The V gene is TRBV5-8, the J gene TRBJ2-3; the match to TRBD2 covers 9 bases. Germline CDR1 reads SGHTS; CDR2 reads YDEGEE. The ends lost 0 bases at V and 0 bases at J; junction bases unmatched: 5. The CDR3 spans 17 residues. The CDR3 region is CASSLGALAGSTDTQYF. CDR3 DNA sequence: TGTGCCAGCAGCTTGGGGGCTCTAGCGGGAAGCACAGATACGCAGTATTTT. Drawing the rest from reference TRBV5-8 and TRBJ2-3, the complete variable domain is EAGVTQSPTHLIKTRGQQATLRCSPISGHTSVYWYQQALGLGLQFLLWYDEGEERNRGNFPPRFSGRQFPNYSSELNVNALELEDSALYLCASSLGALAGSTDTQYFGPGTRLTVL.

The V gene is TRBV3-1 (or the pseudogene TRBV3-2), the J gene TRBJ1-1, with TRBD1 matching 12 bases. Germline lookup yields CDR1 LGHDT and CDR2 YNNKEL (reference sequence). The length of the CDR3 is 13 residues. The ends lost 5 bases at V and 10 bases at J; junction bases unmatched: 5. CDR3 loop: CASSYGTGGSAFF. For the CDR3, the DNA is TGTGCCAGCAGCTACGGGACAGGGGGCTCAGCTTTCTTT.